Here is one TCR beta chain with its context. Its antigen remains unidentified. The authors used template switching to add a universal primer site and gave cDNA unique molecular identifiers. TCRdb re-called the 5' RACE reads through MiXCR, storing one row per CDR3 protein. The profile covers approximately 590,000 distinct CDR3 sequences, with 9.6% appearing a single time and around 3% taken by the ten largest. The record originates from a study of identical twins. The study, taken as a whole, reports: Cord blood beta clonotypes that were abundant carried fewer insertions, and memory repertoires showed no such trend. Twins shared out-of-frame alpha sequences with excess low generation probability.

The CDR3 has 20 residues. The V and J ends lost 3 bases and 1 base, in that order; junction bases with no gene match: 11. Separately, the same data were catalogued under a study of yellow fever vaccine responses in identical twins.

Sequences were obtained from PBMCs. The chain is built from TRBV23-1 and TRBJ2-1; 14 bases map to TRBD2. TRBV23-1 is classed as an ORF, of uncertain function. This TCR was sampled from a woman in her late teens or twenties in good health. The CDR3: CASSHLPGTSGRRSYNEQFF. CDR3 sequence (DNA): TGCGCCAGCAGTCACTTACCTGGGACTAGCGGGAGACGATCCTACAATGAGCAGTTCTTC.